The 19 T cell receptor beta chains in this list originate from one sample, sequenced in a study of T cells in Graves' hyperthyroidism and ophthalmopathy. Amplified TCR beta CDR3 regions derived from RNA transcripts. Initially, a first-round RT-PCR of the TCR CDR3 employed the HTBI primer set. TCRdb called the multiplex PCR reads again in MiXCR, with one record for every CDR3 protein. The repertoire has approximately 380,000 distinct CDR3 sequences, about a fifth of them found once; the top ten carry about 3.5%. Material: blood. The receptor set was obtained from a woman aged 18 to 35 with Graves' hyperthyroidism.

The sample holds many counts of this clonotype. The V call is TRBV14, the J call TRBJ1-2; D uncertain. Germline V CDR1 and CDR2: SGHDN, FVKESK. This CDR3 comprises 13 residues. V shed 3 bases and J shed 8 bases, with 13 bases lying between them. The CDR3 here is CASSHLKEGGYTF. The CDR3 nucleotides are TGTGCCAGCAGCCATCTAAAGGAAGGCGGCTACACCTTC.

This clonotype has at least ten counts. The chain is built from TRBV11-2 and TRBJ2-7; possible D gene TRBD1, 5 bases. V dropped 1 base and J dropped 7 bases, with 14 bases sitting between them. Germline CDR1 and CDR2: SGHAT and FQNNGV. The CDR3 has 14 residues. DNA of the CDR3: TGTGCCAGCAGCTTAGGGTTACAGGCTCGGGAGCAGTACTTC. Translated, it gives CASSLGLQAREQYF.

This chain connects TRBV12-3 or TRBV12-4 to TRBJ1-5; tentative D call: TRBD1 (6 bases). The CDR3 length is 14 residues. Trimming cost V 7 bases and J 1 base, with 11 bases left between them. This CDR3 reads CASTWGASNQPQHF. The CDR3, as DNA: TGTGCCAGCACCTGGGGGGCAAGCAATCAGCCCCAGCATTTT.

In this sample, this clonotype turned up many times. The chain has TRBV12-3 or TRBV12-4 and TRBJ1-1; D is undetermined. The germline V and J ends were trimmed by 3 bases and 3 bases, with 5 bases remaining between them. CDR3 size: 12 residues. The CDR3 sequence: CASSLWDTEAFF. In DNA form, the CDR3 reads TGTGCCAGCAGTTTGTGGGACACTGAAGCTTTCTTT.

Many counts were recorded for this clonotype. The V call is TRBV12-3 or TRBV12-4, the J call TRBJ2-7; unclear D gene. Trimming left V 6 bases short and J 2 bases short, with 23 bases between. This CDR3 contains 17 residues. CDR3 nucleotides: TGTGCCAGCAGAGCCCCATTATCCGGGCCCCAAACCTACGAGCAGTACTTC. It translates to CASRAPLSGPQTYEQYF.

Regarding this clonotype: As the CDR3 is not closed by the conserved phenylalanine or tryptophan, this likely results from a read error. This chain links TRBV12-3 or TRBV12-4 with TRBJ1-1; D is unclear. CDR3 size: 13 residues. The CDR3 loop reads CASRLALDTEAFY. Written as DNA, the CDR3 is TGTGCCAGCAGATTAGCGCTCGACACTGAAGCTTTCTAT.

Many counts were recorded for this clonotype. This may be a read error, as it is one base from a much larger clone. The J gene is TRBJ1-1, the V gene TRBV7-8; D might be TRBD1 (5 bases). From germline, CDR1 is SGHVS and CDR2 FQNEAQ. The CDR3 spans 15 residues. Here the CDR3 DNA reads TGTGCCGGCAGCTTAGCGATGGGGGAGAACACTGAAGCTTTCTTT. Its protein product is CAGSLAMGENTEAFF.

This clonotype was detected ten times or more. The V gene is TRBV2, the J gene TRBJ1-2, with D tentatively TRBD1 (5 bases). V dropped 0 bases and J dropped 8 bases, with 16 bases sitting between them. The V gene's germline CDR1 is SNHLY and CDR2 FYNNEI. This CDR3 has 15 amino acids. The CDR3 region has the DNA TGTGCCAGCAGTGAAGCGGCAGGGAGTTTGGAAGGCTACACCTTC. This encodes CASSEAAGSLEGYTF.

This clonotype was detected many times. The chain carries TRBV28 and TRBJ1-1; D remains ambiguous. The CDR3 spans 14 residues. Germline CDR1 MDHEN, CDR2 SYDVKM. V dropped 6 bases and J dropped 3 bases, with 14 bases sitting between them. CDR3 in amino acids: CASREWTGDTEAFF. The CDR3 DNA is TGTGCCAGCAGGGAATGGACCGGGGACACTGAAGCTTTCTTT.

The sample holds many counts of this clonotype. CDR3 amino acids: CASSRGLQETQYF. DNA for the CDR3: TGTGCCAGCAGTCGTGGCCTACAAGAGACCCAGTACTTC. The V call is TRBV6-5, the J call TRBJ2-5; D gene ambiguous. Trimming pared 5 bases from V and 2 bases from J, leaving 9 bases between. Germline V CDR1 and CDR2: MNHEY, SVGAGI. This CDR3 contains 13 residues.

This clonotype appeared many times. DNA of the CDR3: TGCAGCGGCAAACCTACTAGGGGCCCAGAAGCTTTCTTT. Translation: CSGKPTRGPEAFF. The V and J genes are TRBV29-1 and TRBJ1-1; weak D call: TRBD1 (5 bases). CDR1 is SQVTM and CDR2 is ANQGSEA in the germline V gene. Trimming pared 7 bases from V and 8 bases from J, leaving 20 bases between. This CDR3 is 13 amino acids long.

This clonotype was observed at least ten times. The gene calls are TRBV7-9 and TRBJ2-7; D gene uncertain. The V end was cut by 5 bases, the J end by 5 bases, with 13 bases between. Germline values: CDR1 SEHNR, CDR2 FQNEAQ (reference sequence). The CDR3 is 13 amino acids. DNA for the CDR3: TGTGCCAGCAGCGACCCCTCTGAGCACGAGCAGTACTTC. This gives the protein CASSDPSEHEQYF.

The genes are TRBV27 and TRBJ1-1, with unresolved D. V lost 0 bases to trimming and J lost 2 bases, with 7 bases between them. This CDR3 has 14 residues. The germline CDR1 and CDR2 sequences are MNHEY and SMNVEV (reference sequence). The DNA for the CDR3 is TGTGCCAGCAGTTTATCGGCCATTAACACTGAAGCTTTCTTT. This sequence encodes CASSLSAINTEAFF.

This clonotype appeared many times. The V and J genes are TRBV18 and TRBJ2-5; no firm D call. Trimming removed 2 bases from V and 0 bases from J, with 7 bases in between. The CDR3 has 14 amino acids. Per the germline V gene, CDR1 is KGHSH and CDR2 is LQKENI. In DNA, the CDR3 is TGTGCCAGCTCACCATTAGGGTACCAAGAGACCCAGTACTTC. Its protein is CASSPLGYQETQYF.

At least ten counts were recorded for this clonotype. The chain has TRBV6-5 and TRBJ2-7; D gene ambiguous. Trimming took 6 bases from V and 4 from J, leaving 16 bases between them. CDR1 and CDR2 (germline): MNHEY, SVGAGI. The CDR3 extends over 14 amino acids. The DNA of the CDR3 is TGTGCCAGCAGCTTTGTTTCTGGTGGGTACGAGCAGTACTTC. The encoded protein is CASSFVSGGYEQYF.

This clonotype was detected ten times or more. The rearrangement links TRBV20-1 to TRBJ1-1; no clear D. CDR1 is DFQATT, CDR2 SNEGSKA, per germline (reference sequence). CDR3 length: 12 residues. Deletions cut 1 base from V and 1 base from J, with 4 bases between. The CDR3 coding sequence is TGCAGTGCTAGAGGGGGGAACACTGAAGCTTTCTTT. Amino acid sequence: CSARGGNTEAFF.

Worth noting for this clonotype: This may arise from a read error, as a much more abundant clone is one base away. This chain links TRBV2 with TRBJ2-2; 8 bases agree with TRBD2. The CDR3 length is 16 residues. Germline CDR1 reads SNHLY; CDR2 reads FYNNEI. Here the CDR3 reads CANSERRGAETGELFF. CDR3 coding DNA: TGTGCCAACAGTGAACGGCGGGGGGCTGAGACCGGGGAGCTGTTTTTT.

This clonotype showed up many times. The chain links TRBV6-5 to TRBJ2-5; D is perhaps TRBD2 (6 bases). The CDR3 sequence is 16 residues long. The V end was cut by 0 bases, the J end by 4 bases, with 15 bases between. Per germline, CDR1 MNHEY and CDR2 SVGAGI. The CDR3 region has the DNA TGTGCCAGCAGTTACTCGATGGACTACTTTCTAGAGACCCAGTACTTC. Its translation is CASSYSMDYFLETQYF.

The CDR3 coding sequence is TGTGCCACCAGGGACGGACAGGGGGATACCGGGGAGCTGTTTTTT. Protein: CATRDGQGDTGELFF. The rearrangement uses TRBV15 and TRBJ2-2, with 10 bases fitting TRBD1. Germline CDR1 LNHNV, CDR2 YYDKDF (reference sequence). After removal of 6 bases from V and 5 bases from J, the junction contained 6 bases not matched to a gene. This CDR3 spans 15 amino acids.